The 14 T cell receptor beta chains listed next were all sequenced from one sample in a study of T cell clones after liver transplantation (dated by TCRdb to about 2019). Libraries were constructed by the immunoSEQ multiplex PCR assay. Sourced from immuneACCESS, this table was stored by TCRdb with only in-frame sequences that have V and J called. A share of the clones is absent; for the studies checked, an unresolved V gene accounts for under half, and the remainder has no known explanation. This sample lists about 9,200 clones; roughly 80% were detected once. The leading ten clones occupy roughly three fifths of the sample. The sequencing here drew on CD8+ T cells from blood, taken at the 22-month timepoint. These receptors originate from a human patient who received a liver transplant. Some T cells may derive from the graft donor when a transplant has been performed.

The chain couples TRBV7-9 to TRBJ2-7; 7 bases align to TRBD1. Germline CDR1 reads SEHNR; CDR2 reads FQNEAQ (reference sequence). After removal of 0 bases from V and 6 bases from J, the junction contained 5 bases not matched to a gene. CDR3 length equals 14 residues. The CDR3 loop is CASSLAMTGPEQYF. The CDR3 nucleotides are TGTGCCAGCAGCTTAGCAATGACAGGGCCCGAGCAGTACTTC.

The chain links TRBV29-1 to TRBJ2-1; possibly TRBD1 for D (6 bases). The CDR3 length is 14 residues. The germline V gene has CDR1 SQVTM and CDR2 ANQGSEA. The V gene lost 2 bases and the J gene lost 4 bases, with 12 bases spanning the gap. The chain's CDR3 is CSVEQGWYYNEQFF. The CDR3 region has the DNA TGCAGCGTTGAACAGGGGTGGTATTACAATGAGCAGTTCTTC.

The gene calls are TRBV19 and TRBJ2-1; 7 positions match TRBD1. This CDR3 is built from 14 residues. Trimming took 8 bases from V and 4 from J; bases not matched to a gene: 8. Germline CDR1 is LNHDA and CDR2 is SQIVND (reference sequence). The CDR3, as DNA: TGTGCCAGTCATGAGGGGGCTCCTTACAATGAGCAGTTCTTC. Its protein is CASHEGAPYNEQFF.

The chain recombines TRBV9 with TRBJ2-3; 7 bases agree with TRBD2. CDR3 length: 15 amino acids. Germline lookup yields CDR1 SGDLS and CDR2 YYNGEE. J gave up 2 bases and V 4 bases, and 7 bases lay outside the gene matches. The CDR3 region has the DNA TGTGCCAGCAGCTCGGGACTATCCCCCACAGATACGCAGTATTTT. Amino acid sequence: CASSSGLSPTDTQYF.

This chain uses TRBV7-9 with TRBJ2-3, with D possibly being TRBD2 (5 bases). CDR3 length equals 18 residues. The germline V gene encodes CDR1 SEHNR and CDR2 FQNEAQ (reference sequence). Trimming removed 3 bases at V and 4 bases at J, with 23 bases between. The CDR3 DNA reads TGTGCCAGCAGCTTTCCTTCACGGACCGAGGGTGCCGCAGATACGCAGTATTTT. Encoded protein: CASSFPSRTEGAADTQYF.

V is TRBV7-6 and J is TRBJ1-4; tentative D call: TRBD1 (5 bases). Germline V gene data show CDR1 as SGHVS and CDR2 as FNYEAQ. The V end lost 5 bases, the J end lost 7 bases, and 11 bases lay between the germline ends. This CDR3 contains 13 residues. The CDR3 DNA reads TGTGCCAGCAGCCCTAGCGGGGGTGAAAAACTGTTTTTT. It codes for CASSPSGGEKLFF.

The rearrangement joins TRBV19 to TRBJ1-5; 10 positions agree with TRBD1. V was clipped by 6 bases and J by 4 bases; unmatched bases: 12. This CDR3 has 17 residues. Germline V gene lookup returns CDR1 LNHDA and CDR2 SQIVND (reference sequence). CDR3 nucleotide sequence: TGTGCCAGTAGCGACGGGACAGGGGTTCGTGGGAATCAGCCCCAGCATTTT. As protein: CASSDGTGVRGNQPQHF.

This chain uses TRBV6-1 with TRBJ1-4; D remains unclear. Germline V gene sequence: CDR1 MNHNS, CDR2 SASEGT. Trimming shortened V by 7 bases and J by 2 bases, and 8 bases separated the two germline ends. CDR3 size: 13 residues. CDR3 protein: CASNMDTNEKLFF. The CDR3 region has the DNA TGTGCCAGCAACATGGACACTAATGAAAAACTGTTTTTT.

The chain recombines TRBV11-2 with TRBJ1-1, with D possibly TRBD1 on 6 matching bases. Between the trimmed V and J ends, which lost 3 bases and 7 bases, there was a span of 24 bases. The V gene's germline CDR1 is SGHAT and CDR2 FQNNGV. CDR3 length: 17 amino acids. CDR3 protein: CASSLTLGTPPWGEAFF. The CDR3 bases are TGTGCCAGCAGCTTGACTCTCGGGACACCGCCATGGGGTGAAGCTTTCTTT.

This clone was seen once. The chain uses TRBV4-2 and TRBJ2-2, with D perhaps being TRBD1 or TRBD2 (5 bases each). This CDR3 region has 16 residues. CDR1 LGHNA and CDR2 YNFKEQ come from the germline V gene. Between the trimmed V and J ends, which lost 1 base and 6 bases, there was a span of 15 bases. The CDR3 is CASSQGAEGRAGELFF. The CDR3, as DNA: TGTGCCAGCAGCCAAGGGGCTGAGGGGCGGGCCGGGGAGCTGTTTTTT.

The chain combines TRBV2 with TRBJ1-5; unclear D gene. The germline CDR1 and CDR2 sequences are SNHLY and FYNNEI. V was pared by 3 bases and J by 6 bases, with 3 bases between. This CDR3 comprises 11 residues. CDR3 loop: CASSDGQPQHF. The CDR3 region has the DNA TGTGCCAGCAGTGACGGTCAGCCCCAGCATTTT.

The CDR3 DNA is TGTGCCAGCAGCTTAGCCGACTCAACGGCGGGCTACGAGCAGTACTTC. Translation gives CASSLADSTAGYEQYF. The rearrangement uses TRBV7-6 and TRBJ2-7, with D possibly TRBD2 on 5 matching bases. V lost 0 bases and J lost 3, with 15 bases in between. From germline, CDR1 is SGHVS and CDR2 FNYEAQ. The CDR3 runs 16 residues.

This clone was seen a single time. V gene TRBV7-2 combines with J gene TRBJ2-7, with 8 positions matching TRBD1. The V gene end was trimmed by 0 bases and the J gene end by 3 bases; junction bases not matched to a gene: 4. Germline V gene data show CDR1 as SGHTA and CDR2 as FQGNSA. The CDR3 length is 15 residues. The CDR3 loop is CASSLAGTGYYEQYF. The CDR3, as DNA: TGTGCCAGCAGCTTAGCCGGGACAGGTTACTACGAGCAGTACTTC.

The chain joins TRBV6-6 to TRBJ1-1, with 10 bases aligning to TRBD1. V lost 6 bases to trimming and J lost 0 bases; unmatched junction nucleotides: 4. CDR1 and CDR2 (germline): MNHNY, SVGAGI (reference sequence). This CDR3 has 15 residues. The CDR3 loop reads CASSGTGAMNTEAFF. The CDR3, as DNA: TGTGCCAGCAGCGGGACAGGGGCTATGAACACTGAAGCTTTCTTT.